This T cell receptor beta chain was sequenced in a study of immune evolution from preneoplasia to lung adenocarcinoma. Study background: HLA loss of heterozygosity: under 7.5% AIS, over 12% MIA, about 32% ADC, none AAH. General study results and limits: Later-stage lesions appeared to have more T cells, more diversity, less clonality. Highest clonality occurred in KRAS-mutant, not EGFR-mutant or double wild-type, nodules.

This CDR3 spans 14 amino acids. The ends were cut back, 2 bases at V and 6 bases at J, with 13 bases in the middle. CDR1 and CDR2 (germline): GTSNPN, SVGIG (reference sequence). Generated by immunoSEQ multiplex PCR, the TCRdb table keeps only in-frame clones and is missing some. The repertoire holds approximately 5,000 clones, with 88% as singletons. Worth noting for this clone: The antigen is not known.

This clonotype was obtained from a person in their fifties or sixties with lung adenocarcinoma. Input material: FFPE invasive lung adenocarcinoma tissue. The V and J genes are TRBV30 and TRBJ1-4, with D maybe TRBD1 (5 bases). The chain's CDR3 is CAWSPRDGYEKLFF. The CDR3 DNA follows: TGTGCCTGGAGTCCCAGGGACGGTTATGAAAAACTGTTTTTT.